Below are 28 T cell receptor beta chains sequenced from a single sample in a study of control samples from healthy donors and cancer patients. Assay used: immunoSEQ multiplex PCR; TCRdb lists only in-frame clones, some missing. Here the sample spans more than 150,000 clones, about 93% being singletons. Sequencing was carried out using blood. These receptor sequences come from a man aged 50 to 59 in good health.

CDR3 coding DNA: TGTGCCAGCAGCTTAGTAGACAGGGTGAGGACTTTGTCCAAAAACATTCAGTACTTC. Its translation is CASSLVDRVRTLSKNIQYF. The rearrangement joins TRBV7-2 to TRBJ2-4; 7 positions agree with TRBD1. V trimming: 1 base; J trimming: 2 bases; junction bases outside the gene matches: 14. Germline CDR1 reads SGHTA; CDR2 reads FQGNSA. The CDR3 loop spans 19 amino acids.

V is TRBV5-1 and J is TRBJ2-7; D could derive from TRBD1 or TRBD2 (6 bases each). V was shortened by 4 bases and J by 5 bases, with 13 bases between the two germline ends. In germline, CDR1 is SGHRS, CDR2 YFSETQ. The CDR3 extends over 13 amino acids. The CDR3, as DNA: TGCGCCAGCAGCGACCTGAGGGGGGACGAGCAGTACTTC. Its protein is CASSDLRGDEQYF.

The rearrangement uses TRBV18 and TRBJ2-1; 9 bases agree with TRBD2. The CDR3 is 14 amino acids. V lost 5 bases to trimming and J lost 6 bases; unmatched junction nucleotides: 5. Germline loops: CDR1 KGHSH, CDR2 LQKENI. The CDR3 spells CASSSSGRSNEQFF. The CDR3 nucleotides are TGTGCCAGCTCAAGTAGCGGGAGAAGCAATGAGCAGTTCTTC.

V gene TRBV27 combines with J gene TRBJ2-7; TRBD2 agrees at 7 bases. J gave up 5 bases and V 6 bases, and 13 bases lay outside the gene matches. This CDR3 spans 15 amino acids. Germline lookup yields CDR1 MNHEY and CDR2 SMNVEV (reference sequence). In DNA, the CDR3 is TGTGCCAGCAGACCCGCGGCGGGAGAGAGAGACGAGCAGTACTTC. Encoded protein: CASRPAAGERDEQYF.

The chain recombines TRBV14 with TRBJ2-5; 7 bases line up with TRBD2. Germline lookup yields CDR1 SGHDN and CDR2 FVKESK. Trimming at V came to 4 bases and at J to 2 bases, leaving 1 base not matched to a gene. The CDR3 has 13 residues. The CDR3 sequence: CASSLLAQETQYF. The CDR3 DNA follows: TGTGCCAGCAGCCTACTAGCGCAAGAGACCCAGTACTTC.

The chain carries TRBV5-1 and TRBJ1-1, with D unclear. V was cut by 1 base and J by 0 bases, with 4 bases left in between. There are 13 residues in the CDR3. Germline values: CDR1 SGHRS, CDR2 YFSETQ. CDR3 nucleotide sequence: TGCGCCAGCAGCTTGTCAATGAACACTGAAGCTTTCTTT. Its translation: CASSLSMNTEAFF.

This chain uses TRBV5-1 with TRBJ1-4; D not certain. Germline values: CDR1 SGHRS, CDR2 YFSETQ. The CDR3 covers 14 residues. V lost 1 base and J 8 bases, leaving 12 bases between the germline ends. CDR3 nucleotide sequence: TGCGCCAGCAGCTTGTTGGCAGGTTCAGAAAAACTGTTTTTT. Protein product: CASSLLAGSEKLFF.

The genes are TRBV12-5 and TRBJ2-3; possibly TRBD2 for D (5 bases). Germline-derived CDR1 and CDR2 are LGHNT and FRNRAP. Trimming removed 7 bases at V and 4 bases at J, with 18 bases between. The CDR3 contains 15 residues. Here the CDR3 DNA reads TGTGCTAGTGCCCCGGGGTACCGCGAGGCAGATACGCAGTATTTT. This encodes CASAPGYREADTQYF.

The V and J genes are TRBV11-2 and TRBJ1-2, with unresolved D. With 1 base removed from V and 3 bases from J, the gap between germline ends came to 9 bases. This CDR3 has 14 amino acids. Germline V gene lookup returns CDR1 SGHAT and CDR2 FQNNGV. In nucleotides, the CDR3 is TGTGCCAGCAGCTTAGGGGTCTGGGACTATGGCTACACCTTC. Amino acid sequence: CASSLGVWDYGYTF.

The chain uses TRBV28 and TRBJ1-6, with unresolved D. CDR3 length: 14 residues. Per the germline V gene, CDR1 is MDHEN and CDR2 is SYDVKM. The ends were cut back, 4 bases at V and 5 bases at J, with 9 bases in the middle. In DNA, the CDR3 is TGTGCCAGCAGTTGGGTCTCGGATAATTCACCCCTCCACTTT. Protein product: CASSWVSDNSPLHF.

CDR3 loop: CASSPLTHSPDAGELFF. The CDR3 DNA reads TGTGCCAGCTCACCACTTACGCACTCCCCCGACGCCGGGGAGCTGTTTTTT. J is TRBJ2-2 and V is TRBV18; D is uncertain. Germline CDR1 and CDR2: KGHSH and LQKENI. The V and J ends lost 1 base and 6 bases respectively, with 18 bases between them. The CDR3 consists of 17 residues.

V usage is TRBV5-4 and J usage is TRBJ2-1, with TRBD1 matching over 10 bases. After removal of 4 bases from V and 8 bases from J, the junction contained 9 bases not matched to a gene. The germline V gene encodes CDR1 SGHNT and CDR2 YYREEE (reference sequence). This CDR3 has 15 residues. CDR3 sequence reads: CASSAPGQGSDEQFF. CDR3 coding DNA: TGTGCCAGCAGCGCCCCGGGACAGGGGAGCGATGAGCAGTTCTTC. The full variable domain, rest sourced from reference TRBV5-4 and TRBJ2-1, is ETGVTQSPTHLIKTRGQQVTLRCSSQSGHNTVSWYQQALGQGPQFIFQYYREEENGRGNFPPRFSGLQFPNYSSELNVNALELDDSALYLCASSAPGQGSDEQFFGPGTRLTVL.

This chain uses TRBV5-4 with TRBJ1-6; D is possibly TRBD1 (5 bases). The CDR3 extends over 16 amino acids. Germline-derived CDR1 and CDR2 are SGHNT and YYREEE (reference sequence). Trimming removed 0 bases at V and 3 bases at J, with 10 bases between. In DNA, the CDR3 is TGTGCCAGCAGCTTGGACGCGGGGGTCTATAATTCACCCCTCCACTTT. Protein: CASSLDAGVYNSPLHF.

V and J are TRBV19 and TRBJ1-6; D is uncertain. Germline loops: CDR1 LNHDA, CDR2 SQIVND (reference sequence). The CDR3 is 16 amino acids. V was pared by 5 bases and J by 0 bases, with 11 bases between. CDR3 sequence (DNA): TGTGCCAGTAGTCCCCGCAAAAGCTCCTATAATTCACCCCTCCACTTT. This gives the protein CASSPRKSSYNSPLHF. Looking up the rest from reference TRBV19 and TRBJ1-6 gives the full variable domain: DGGITQSPKYLFRKEGQNVTLSCEQNLNHDAMYWYRQDPGQGLRLIYYSQIVNDFQKGDIAEGYSVSREKKESFPLTVTSAQKNPTAFYLCASSPRKSSYNSPLHFGNGTRLTVT.

This rearrangement joins TRBV29-1 to TRBJ2-1; D gene uncertain. Trimming left V 5 bases short and J 0 bases short, with 8 bases between. The CDR3 has 13 residues. Germline V gives CDR1 SQVTM, CDR2 ANQGSEA. The CDR3 here is CSVLGFSYNEQFF. CDR3 nucleotide sequence: TGCAGCGTTTTAGGGTTCTCCTACAATGAGCAGTTCTTC.

CDR3 loop: CASSPPAGANVLTF. Here the CDR3 DNA reads TGTGCCAGCTCACCCCCAGCGGGGGCCAACGTCCTGACTTTC. V usage is TRBV18 and J usage is TRBJ2-6; D remains ambiguous. Germline V gene sequence: CDR1 KGHSH, CDR2 LQKENI. There are 14 residues in the CDR3. V shed 3 bases and J shed 4 bases, with 7 bases lying between them.

V gene TRBV7-9 combines with J gene TRBJ1-2; D might be TRBD1 (5 bases). There are 13 residues in the CDR3. Germline CDR1 is SEHNR and CDR2 is FQNEAQ (reference sequence). The germline V and J ends were trimmed by 5 bases and 7 bases, with 14 bases remaining between them. The DNA for the CDR3 is TGTGCCAGCAGCCAAACGGGGGATGGTGGCTACACCTTC. Protein sequence: CASSQTGDGGYTF.

V and J are TRBV6-5 and TRBJ2-7; D is unresolved. Germline V gene lookup returns CDR1 MNHEY and CDR2 SVGAGI. V lost 5 bases, J lost 1 base, and 15 bases lay in between. The CDR3 has 15 residues. CDR3 DNA: TGTGCCAGCAGTCCCAGCCAGCCTGGTTCCTACGAGCAGTACTTC. The encoded protein is CASSPSQPGSYEQYF.

The chain uses TRBV5-1 and TRBJ2-2; no firm D call. Trimming took off 1 base at V and 4 bases at J, with 8 bases between the two ends. The CDR3 runs 14 residues. Germline V gives CDR1 SGHRS, CDR2 YFSETQ. The CDR3 sequence: CASSLRRATGELFF. The CDR3 bases are TGCGCCAGCAGCTTGCGACGAGCCACCGGGGAGCTGTTTTTT.

This clone was detected only once. V and J are TRBV7-8 and TRBJ2-7, with D unclear. This CDR3 spans 12 amino acids. The V gene lost 5 bases and the J gene lost 6 bases, with 11 bases spanning the gap. Germline values: CDR1 SGHVS, CDR2 FQNEAQ. CDR3 in amino acids: CASSLTAGEQYF. CDR3 bases: TGTGCCAGCAGCCTAACAGCAGGCGAGCAGTACTTC.

The V call is TRBV7-2, the J call TRBJ2-7; D is unclear. The germline gives CDR1 SGHTA, CDR2 FQGNSA. The V gene lost 0 bases and the J gene lost 3 bases, with 6 bases spanning the gap. The CDR3 totals 13 residues. The CDR3 bases are TGTGCCAGCAGCTTAGCGACGATCTACGAGCAGTACTTC. This codes for CASSLATIYEQYF.

The chain combines TRBV10-2 with TRBJ2-1; 10 nucleotides agree with TRBD2. The CDR3 extends over 16 amino acids. Germline CDR1 is WSHSY and CDR2 is SAAADI. V gave up 0 bases and J gave up 7 bases; unmatched junction bases: 6. The CDR3 DNA reads TGCGCCAGCAGTGAGTCGCTAGCGGGAGCGAGGAATGAGCAGTTCTTC. Its protein is CASSESLAGARNEQFF.

The gene calls are TRBV5-1 and TRBJ2-7; perhaps TRBD1 as D (6 bases). Looked up from germline, CDR1 is SGHRS and CDR2 is YFSETQ. This CDR3 comprises 14 residues. V lost 0 bases and J 0 bases, leaving 7 bases between the germline ends. The CDR3 sequence: CASSLGTDSYEQYF. In DNA, the CDR3 is TGCGCCAGCAGCTTGGGGACAGACTCCTACGAGCAGTACTTC.

The chain is built from TRBV6-5 and TRBJ2-1; no definite D call. This CDR3 spans 12 amino acids. CDR1 MNHEY and CDR2 SVGAGI come from the germline V gene. Trimming removed 7 bases from V and 8 bases from J, with 12 bases in between. The CDR3, as DNA: TGTGCCAGCAAGTCGAGCCACCATGAGCAGTTCTTC. Its translation: CASKSSHHEQFF.

V is TRBV3-1 (or the pseudogene TRBV3-2) and J is TRBJ1-2, with D unresolved. From germline, CDR1 is LGHDT and CDR2 YNNKEL (reference sequence). This CDR3 spans 12 amino acids. The V and J ends lost 0 bases and 4 bases respectively, with 3 bases between them. CDR3 DNA: TGTGCCAGCAGCCAAGAGACCTATGGCTACACCTTC. Its protein product is CASSQETYGYTF.

A note on this clone: One end of the junction varies from germline; a read error may be responsible. The V call is TRBV7-7, the J call TRBJ2-2, with TRBD1 matching 8 bases. Germline CDR1 and CDR2: SSHAT and FNYEAQ (reference sequence). CDR3 size: 16 residues. In DNA form, the CDR3 reads TGTGCTAGCAGCCTCAGACAGGGGAGGAACACCGGGGAGCTGTTTTTT. Encoded protein: CASSLRQGRNTGELFF.

The sample holds one count of this clone. V is TRBV30 and J is TRBJ1-2; D perhaps matches TRBD1 (5 bases). V lost 3 bases, J lost 8 bases, and 19 bases lay in between. CDR3 size: 14 residues. Germline CDR1 GTSNPN, CDR2 SVGIG (reference sequence). CDR3 sequence: CAWSRPDILRGYTF. The CDR3 DNA reads as TGTGCCTGGAGCCGCCCGGACATACTACGGGGCTACACCTTC.

The chain joins TRBV28 to TRBJ2-7; a weak D match, TRBD1 (6 bases). The CDR3 totals 15 residues. Trimming removed 2 bases at V and 2 bases at J, with 13 bases between. Germline-derived CDR1 and CDR2 are MDHEN and SYDVKM. In DNA form, the CDR3 reads TGTGCCAGCAGTTTAGTCCAGGGGAAGACCTACGAGCAGTACTTC. It specifies CASSLVQGKTYEQYF.